Listed below are T cell receptor beta chains from one sample, sequenced in a study of blood T cell repertoires in COVID-19. Measured with immunoSEQ multiplex PCR; TCRdb has only the in-frame clones, and not every one. This table has roughly 230,000 clones, 84% appearing once. The sample taken for sequencing was peripheral blood. The receptors were gathered from an elderly woman with COVID-19, enrolled during active disease. Each CDR3 is given with its conserved first and last residue. The D gene is left open where the match is weak. Some rows mark clone size as missing; the rest say once, few, many or name a class of expanded clone.

CDR3aa | CDR3nt | abundance | v_gene | d_gene | j_gene
CASTSGGGYNEQFF | TGTGCCAGCACCTCTGGGGGGGGCTACAATGAGCAGTTCTTC | once | TRBV6-5 | TRBD2 | TRBJ2-1
CASSVLAGGAPGQETQYF | TGTGCCAGCAGCGTACTAGCGGGGGGCGCTCCGGGCCAAGAGACCCAGTACTTC | NA | TRBV7-3 | TRBD2 | TRBJ2-5
CASSFSTGSGELFF | TGTGCCAGCAGTTTCTCGACAGGGTCCGGGGAGCTGTTTTTT | NA | TRBV2 | TRBD1 | TRBJ2-2
CAWSIGQGAPQHF | TGTGCCTGGAGTATCGGACAGGGCGCGCCCCAGCATTTT | NA | TRBV30 | TRBD1 | TRBJ1-5
CASSHSWTSGEETQYF | TGTGCCAGCAGCCATTCTTGGACTAGCGGGGAAGAGACCCAGTACTTC | NA | TRBV3-1/TRBV3-2 | TRBD2 | TRBJ2-5
CASSSSVNTEAFF | TGTGCCAGCAGTTCATCGGTGAACACTGAAGCTTTCTTT | few | TRBV6-5 | NA | TRBJ1-1
CASSLGGTGTQETQYF | TGCGCCAGCAGCTTGGGCGGTACAGGGACCCAAGAGACCCAGTACTTC | NA | TRBV5-1 | NA | TRBJ2-5
CASSYGGGLNTEAFF | TGTGCCAGCAGTTACGGGGGGGGATTGAACACTGAAGCTTTCTTT | NA | TRBV6-2/TRBV6-3 | NA | TRBJ1-1
CASSPDIRTEAFF | TGTGCCAGCAGCCCAGACATTCGCACTGAAGCTTTCTTT | few | TRBV7-3 | NA | TRBJ1-1
CASSLGPGVSGNTIYF | TGTGCCAGCAGCTTAGGTCCCGGAGTCTCTGGAAACACCATATATTTT | NA | TRBV7-2 | NA | TRBJ1-3
CASSRQGQSEKLFF | TGTGCCAGCAGCCGACAGGGGCAAAGTGAAAAACTGTTTTTT | NA | TRBV6-5 | TRBD1 | TRBJ1-4
CATLGGLNTEAFF | TGTGCCACCTTGGGGGGTCTGAACACTGAAGCTTTCTTT | NA | TRBV18 | NA | TRBJ1-1
CASSLGLPYEQYF | TGTGCCAGTAGTTTGGGACTTCCCTACGAGCAGTACTTC | NA | TRBV19 | NA | TRBJ2-7
CASSPGAGRVDGYTF | TGTGCCAGCAGCCCTGGGGCCGGCAGGGTCGATGGCTACACCTTC | NA | TRBV7-9 | NA | TRBJ1-2
CASSPGQGGQPQHF | TGCGCCAGCAGCCCTGGACAGGGGGGCCAGCCCCAGCATTTT | NA | TRBV5-1 | TRBD1 | TRBJ1-5
CASSPYGATNYGYTF | TGTGCCAGCAGCCCCTATGGGGCGACTAACTATGGCTACACCTTC | few | TRBV7-8 | NA | TRBJ1-2
CASSSPGGTDTQYF | TGTGCCAGCAGCTCCCCCGGGGGGACAGATACGCAGTATTTT | NA | TRBV7-2 | TRBD2 | TRBJ2-3
CASSHRVNYGYTF | TGTGCCAGCAGCCACCGGGTTAACTATGGCTACACCTTC | NA | TRBV3-1/TRBV3-2 | NA | TRBJ1-2
CASSFSTTGTGRVATNEKLFF | TGCGCCAGCAGCTTTTCCACCACCGGGACAGGCAGAGTTGCAACTAATGAAAAACTGTTTTTT | NA | TRBV5-1 | TRBD1 | TRBJ1-4
CASSLAGGAGANVLTF | TGCGCCAGCAGCTTGGCCGGGGGTGCTGGGGCCAACGTCCTGACTTTC | NA | TRBV5-1 | NA | TRBJ2-6
CASSYSYSNSPLHF | TGTGCCAGCAGTTACTCGTACAGCAATTCACCCCTCCACTTT | few | TRBV6-6 | NA | TRBJ1-6
CASSTTSGGPRADTQYF | TGTGCCAGTAGTACGACTAGCGGGGGCCCGAGGGCAGATACGCAGTATTTT | NA | TRBV19 | TRBD2 | TRBJ2-3
CASSPLYSNQPQHF | TGTGCCAGCAGTCCTCTTTATAGCAATCAGCCCCAGCATTTT | NA | TRBV28 | NA | TRBJ1-5
CASGLPVETQYF | TGTGCCAGTGGACTACCTGTGGAGACCCAGTACTTC | NA | TRBV3-1/TRBV3-2 | NA | TRBJ2-5
CASSQVIPNTGELFF | TGCGCCAGCAGCCAAGTTATTCCGAACACCGGGGAGCTGTTTTTT | few | TRBV4-1 | NA | TRBJ2-2
CASSPDRGPQHF | TGTGCCAGCAGTCCGGACAGGGGACCCCAGCATTTT | NA | TRBV27 | TRBD1 | TRBJ1-5
CASTSRPGSYEQYF | TGTGCCAGCACCTCTCGTCCGGGGTCCTACGAGCAGTACTTC | NA | TRBV28 | NA | TRBJ2-7
CASSSTTGGAFF | TGTGCCAGCAGTTCCACGACAGGGGGAGCTTTCTTT | NA | TRBV28 | TRBD1 | TRBJ1-1
CASSDLEGGNQPQHF | TGTGCCAGTAGCGATCTCGAGGGAGGCAATCAGCCCCAGCATTTT | NA | TRBV19 | NA | TRBJ1-5
CASLSSGANVLTF | TGTGCCAGCCTCAGCTCTGGGGCCAACGTCCTGACTTTC | NA | TRBV28 | NA | TRBJ2-6
CASSRNGGNEQFF | TGTGCCAGCAGCCGGAATGGAGGGAATGAGCAGTTCTTC | NA | TRBV3-1/TRBV3-2 | NA | TRBJ2-1
CASSPTGASEKLFF | TGTGCCAGTAGCCCGACAGGGGCAAGTGAAAAACTGTTTTTT | NA | TRBV19 | TRBD1 | TRBJ1-4
CASSPRGSTDTQYF | TGTGCCAGCAGCCCTCGAGGGAGCACAGATACGCAGTATTTT | NA | TRBV7-9 | NA | TRBJ2-3
CASREGAVYGYTF | TGTGCCAGCAGGGAAGGGGCCGTCTATGGCTACACCTTC | NA | TRBV6-1 | NA | TRBJ1-2
CAWMSPGGTEAFF | TGTGCCTGGATGTCCCCAGGGGGCACTGAAGCTTTCTTT | NA | TRBV30 | TRBD1 | TRBJ1-1
CASSERGRAEPGYTF | TGTGCCAGCAGTGAAAGGGGCAGGGCTGAGCCTGGCTACACCTTC | once | TRBV2 | NA | TRBJ1-2
CASVNSGGSYEQYF | TGTGCCAGCGTTAATTCAGGGGGAAGCTACGAGCAGTACTTC | NA | TRBV25-1 | TRBD1 | TRBJ2-7
CASSYVLGEPQHF | TGTGCCAGCAGTTACGTGTTGGGCGAGCCCCAGCATTTT | NA | TRBV6-5 | NA | TRBJ1-5
CASSPRDRDSPLHF | TGCGCCAGCAGCCCCCGAGACAGGGATTCACCCCTCCACTTT | NA | TRBV5-1 | TRBD1 | TRBJ1-6
CASSVRPGAGYTF | TGTGCCAGCAGCGTTCGCCCAGGGGCAGGCTACACCTTC | NA | TRBV9 | NA | TRBJ1-2
CASSLTGGRGGDTQYF | TGTGCTAGCAGCTTAACGGGGGGCCGAGGAGGAGATACGCAGTATTTT | NA | TRBV7-7 | NA | TRBJ2-3
CASGLEGQTKAFF | TGTGCTAGTGGTTTGGAAGGACAGACCAAAGCTTTCTTT | NA | TRBV12-5 | NA | TRBJ1-1
CATSRGPVIEKLFF | TGTGCCACCAGCAGGGGGCCAGTAATTGAAAAACTGTTTTTT | NA | TRBV15 | NA | TRBJ1-4
CASSLAHNYGYTF | TGTGCCAGCAGCTTAGCCCATAACTATGGCTACACCTTC | NA | TRBV11-2 | NA | TRBJ1-2
CASSLGPTSDNEQFF | TGTGCCAGCAGCTTAGGCCCGACTAGCGACAATGAGCAGTTCTTC | NA | TRBV11-2 | TRBD2 | TRBJ2-1
CASSRALGGSSYNEQFF | TGTGCCAGTAGTAGGGCGCTTGGGGGGAGCTCCTACAATGAGCAGTTCTTC | NA | TRBV19 | NA | TRBJ2-1
CASRDDEGYTF | TGTGCCAGCAGAGATGATGAGGGCTACACCTTC | NA | TRBV6-5 | NA | TRBJ1-2
CAWGTGLNTEAFF | TGTGCCTGGGGGACAGGGTTGAACACTGAAGCTTTCTTT | NA | TRBV30 | TRBD1 | TRBJ1-1
CSVQDYGYTF | TGCAGCGTCCAGGACTATGGCTACACCTTC | NA | TRBV29-1 | NA | TRBJ1-2
CAWSVDSNQPQHF | TGTGCCTGGAGTGTAGACAGTAATCAGCCCCAGCATTTT | once | TRBV30 | NA | TRBJ1-5
CASSTLEGAFPGGNTIYF | TGTGCCAGCAGCACCTTAGAGGGGGCATTCCCGGGCGGAAACACCATATATTTT | NA | TRBV21-1 | NA | TRBJ1-3
CASSLSRDTEAFF | TGTGCCAGCAGCTTGTCCAGGGACACTGAAGCTTTCTTT | NA | TRBV5-5 | NA | TRBJ1-1
CASSGQGMNTEAFF | TGTGCCAGCAGTGGACAGGGGATGAACACTGAAGCTTTCTTT | once | TRBV2 | TRBD1 | TRBJ1-1
CASSQGQGQDTQYF | TGTGCCAGCAGTCAGGGACAGGGTCAAGATACGCAGTATTTT | once | TRBV6-6 | TRBD1 | TRBJ2-3
CASSLAAGANQETQYF | TGTGCCAGCAGCTTAGCGGCGGGGGCGAACCAAGAGACCCAGTACTTC | once | TRBV7-2 | NA | TRBJ2-5
CASSEDRAYNEKLFF | TGTGCCAGCAGTGAGGACAGGGCGTATAATGAAAAACTGTTTTTT | NA | TRBV6-2/TRBV6-3 | TRBD1 | TRBJ1-4
CSAGGQGLEAFF | TGCAGCGCCGGGGGACAGGGTTTGGAAGCTTTCTTT | NA | TRBV29-1 | TRBD1 | TRBJ1-1
CASSLGGRNTEAFF | TGTGCCAGCAGTCTGGGGGGGCGGAACACTGAAGCTTTCTTT | NA | TRBV2 | NA | TRBJ1-1
CASSPSRRMNTEAFF | TGTGCCAGCAGTCCCTCGAGGCGCATGAACACTGAAGCTTTCTTT | NA | TRBV28 | NA | TRBJ1-1
CASSSRVGTGGRLSYNEQFF | TGTGCCAGCAGTTCAAGAGTGGGGACAGGGGGCCGTCTCTCCTACAATGAGCAGTTCTTC | NA | TRBV7-6 | TRBD1 | TRBJ2-1